The 9 T cell receptor beta chains below were found in one sample sequenced in a study of T cell responses to AZD1222 COVID-19 vaccine. The data were produced by immunoSEQ multiplex PCR, yet TCRdb's version contains in-frame clones alone and is incomplete. The table includes about 130,000 clones, just over 85% detected once. The sample in question was peripheral blood, obtained on day 0 of MenACWY control vaccination. These receptors all stem from an adult in good health.

The chain combines TRBV28 with TRBJ2-1; D remains ambiguous. The V and J ends lost 2 bases and 8 bases respectively, with 10 bases between them. Germline values: CDR1 MDHEN, CDR2 SYDVKM. This CDR3 is 13 amino acids long. Written as DNA, the CDR3 is TGTGCCAGCAGTTTACCGGAGACCGATGAGCAGTTCTTC. Protein: CASSLPETDEQFF.

The gene calls are TRBV2 and TRBJ1-5, with 7 bases identical to TRBD1. Germline V lookup: CDR1 SNHLY, CDR2 FYNNEI. The CDR3 length is 15 residues. Losses at the gene ends were 3 bases for V and 4 bases for J; bases not matched to a gene: 6. The CDR3 sequence is CASSEDRTVNQPQHF. DNA of the CDR3: TGTGCCAGCAGTGAGGACAGGACCGTTAATCAGCCCCAGCATTTT.

This sequence joins TRBV21-1 and TRBJ2-7; TRBD2, the table's D call, lacks a check against the DNA. TRBV21-1 is annotated as a pseudogene. This CDR3 has 15 amino acids. CDR3 coding DNA: TGTGCCAGCAGCAAAGCGCTGGAGGCCTTACCCGAGCAGTACTTC. This translates into CASSKALEALPEQYF.

This chain joins TRBV7-2 and TRBJ2-2; D is undetermined. From germline, CDR1 is SGHTA and CDR2 FQGNSA. V lost 0 bases, J lost 7 bases, and 12 bases lay in between. The CDR3 sequence is 15 residues long. The DNA for the CDR3 is TGTGCCAGCAGCTTAGCCGGGCCCCGACACGGGGAGCTGTTTTTT. Its protein product is CASSLAGPRHGELFF.

The genes are TRBV7-2 and TRBJ2-7, with 7 bases identical to TRBD1. Germline CDR1 SGHTA, CDR2 FQGNSA. Trimming took 6 bases from V and 9 from J; bases not matched to a gene: 5. This CDR3 contains 11 residues. The DNA for the CDR3 is TGTGCCAGCAGTCACAGGGGTCCGCAGTACTTC. Encoded protein: CASSHRGPQYF.

The chain recombines TRBV10-3 with TRBJ1-2; 7 nucleotides agree with TRBD1. The CDR3 is 13 residues long. Germline CDR1 and CDR2: ENHRY and SYGVKD. Germline trimming cut 6 bases from V and 4 bases from J; bases unmatched to any gene: 5. CDR3 nucleotides: TGTGCCATCAGCCGGGACAGCAGCTATGGCTACACCTTC. It specifies CAISRDSSYGYTF.

The rearrangement joins TRBV3-1 (or the pseudogene TRBV3-2) to TRBJ2-3, with TRBD2 identical over 8 bases. This CDR3 has 15 residues. V lost 1 base and J lost 3; bases outside the gene matches: 3. The germline CDR1 and CDR2 sequences are LGHDT and YNNKEL (reference sequence). This CDR3 is CASSQVGLATDTQYF. DNA of the CDR3: TGTGCCAGCAGCCAAGTAGGACTAGCTACAGATACGCAGTATTTT.

The chain links TRBV5-1 to TRBJ2-2; no clear D. Trimming left V 0 bases short and J 2 bases short, with 11 bases between. CDR3 length: 16 residues. Germline lookup yields CDR1 SGHRS and CDR2 YFSETQ. CDR3 DNA sequence: TGCGCCAGCAGCTTGGACCCAAGGGCTAACACCGGGGAGCTGTTTTTT. As protein: CASSLDPRANTGELFF.

The chain uses TRBV6-5 and TRBJ2-4; weak D call: TRBD1 (6 bases). The CDR3 runs 14 residues. Trimming stripped 5 bases from V and 4 bases from J, with 12 bases between. Germline CDR1 and CDR2: MNHEY and SVGAGI. The CDR3 nucleotides read TGTGCCAGCAGTACACAGGGCAGTAAAAACATTCAGTACTTC. It codes for CASSTQGSKNIQYF.